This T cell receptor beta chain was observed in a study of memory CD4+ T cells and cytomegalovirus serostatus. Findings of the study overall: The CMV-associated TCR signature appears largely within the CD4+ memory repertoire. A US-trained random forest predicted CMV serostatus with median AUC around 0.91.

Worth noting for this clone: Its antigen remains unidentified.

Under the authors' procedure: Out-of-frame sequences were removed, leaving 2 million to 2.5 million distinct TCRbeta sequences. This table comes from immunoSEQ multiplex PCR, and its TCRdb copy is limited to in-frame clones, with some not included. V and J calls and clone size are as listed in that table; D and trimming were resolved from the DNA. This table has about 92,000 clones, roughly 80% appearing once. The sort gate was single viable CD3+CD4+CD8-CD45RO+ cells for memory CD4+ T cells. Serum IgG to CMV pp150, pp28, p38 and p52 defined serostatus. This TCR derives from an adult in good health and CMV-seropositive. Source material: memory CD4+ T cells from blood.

The CDR3 loop reads CASSDQSSYNEQFF. The DNA for the CDR3 is TGTGCCAGCAGTGACCAAAGCTCCTACAATGAGCAGTTCTTC. This sequence joins TRBV6-1 and TRBJ2-1; D is unclear. The germline V gene encodes CDR1 MNHNS and CDR2 SASEGT. The V gene lost 3 bases and the J gene lost 0 bases, with 6 bases spanning the gap. CDR3 length: 14 residues.